The 9 T cell receptor beta chains listed next were all sequenced from one sample in a study of HIV-infected patients and healthy controls. TCRdb independently ran MiXCR on the 5' RACE reads; one entry per CDR3 protein. The sample records tens of thousands of distinct CDR3 sequences, around 17% being singletons. Input material: CD4+ T cells from blood. The receptor source for this set is a human donor in good health.

The J gene is TRBJ1-5, the V gene TRBV5-1; D uncertain. The CDR3 is made up of 14 amino acids. Germline CDR1 reads SGHRS; CDR2 reads YFSETQ. V lost 0 bases, J lost 6 bases, and 10 bases lay in between. CDR3: CASSLAGEIQPQHF. The CDR3 coding sequence is TGCGCCAGCAGCTTGGCCGGCGAAATTCAGCCCCAGCATTTT. Drawing the rest from reference TRBV5-1 and TRBJ1-5, the complete variable domain is KAGVTQTPRYLIKTRGQQVTLSCSPISGHRSVSWYQQTPGQGLQFLFEYFSETQRNKGNFPGRFSGRQFSNSRSEMNVSTLELGDSALYLCASSLAGEIQPQHFGDGTRLSIL.

This clonotype was recorded at least ten times. This sequence joins TRBV2 and TRBJ1-3; no clear D gene. CDR1 is SNHLY and CDR2 is FYNNEI in the germline V gene. This CDR3 has 14 residues. The V gene lost 8 bases and the J gene lost 0 bases, with 11 bases spanning the gap. The CDR3 loop is CASCLANSGNTIYF. CDR3 bases: TGTGCCAGCTGTTTGGCCAACTCTGGAAACACCATATATTTT.

CDR3 DNA sequence: TGTGCCAGCAGCGCCAGGGATCCTGAAGCTTTCTTT. Translating it yields CASSARDPEAFF. V is TRBV11-3 and J is TRBJ1-1; a weak D match, TRBD1 (5 bases). Deletions cut 5 bases from V and 6 bases from J, with 10 bases between. This CDR3 is built from 12 residues. From germline, CDR1 is SGHNT and CDR2 YENEEA. Combining the CDR3 with reference TRBV11-3 and TRBJ1-1 gives the whole variable domain EAGVVQSPRYKIIEKKQPVAFWCNPISGHNTLYWYLQNLGQGPELLIRYENEEAVDDSQLPKDRFSAERLKGVDSTLKIQPAELGDSAVYLCASSARDPEAFFGQGTRLTVV.

The sample holds a few counts of this clonotype. The chain employs TRBV6-2 or TRBV6-3 and TRBJ1-5; no reliable D call. The V end lost 5 bases, the J end lost 9 bases, and 17 bases lay between the germline ends. The CDR3 runs to 14 residues. Germline-derived CDR1 and CDR2 are MNHEY and SVGEGT. The CDR3 DNA is TGTGCCAGCAGTCCAGGTCCTTTTTTAGGGCCCCAGCATTTT. Its protein product is CASSPGPFLGPQHF.

This clonotype was picked up many times. The gene calls are TRBV3-1 and TRBJ2-1, with D hard to call. Between the trimmed V and J ends, which lost 1 base and 7 bases, there was a span of 8 bases. Germline loops: CDR1 LGHDT, CDR2 YNNKEL (reference sequence). The CDR3 contains 13 residues. CDR3 in DNA: TGTGCCAGCAGCCAAGTAGGCAGAAATGAGCAGTTCTTC. This gives the protein CASSQVGRNEQFF.

This clonotype was seen more than once but under ten times. At one boundary the junction diverges from the germline segment, which might be a read error. This chain uses TRBV5-5 with TRBJ1-2, with 8 nucleotides matching TRBD1. Germline V gives CDR1 SGHKS, CDR2 YYEKEE (reference sequence). The CDR3 sequence is 16 residues long. The CDR3 protein is CASSPGQGRTNYGYTF. For the CDR3, the DNA is TGTGCCAGCAGTCCTGGACAGGGAAGAACTAATTATGGCTACACCTTC.

This clonotype was counted many times. V gene TRBV7-9 combines with J gene TRBJ1-1; TRBD1 matches 8 bases. Germline CDR1 SEHNR, CDR2 FQNEAQ (reference sequence). The CDR3 covers 15 residues. J gave up 1 base and V 3 bases, and 4 bases lay outside the gene matches. CDR3 nucleotides: TGTGCCAGCAGCTTCACCGGGACAGGGAACACTGAAGCTTTCTTT. Residues: CASSFTGTGNTEAFF.

The chain carries TRBV11-2 and TRBJ1-5; D gene unclear. The CDR3 runs 15 residues. Trimming stripped 3 bases from V and 7 bases from J, with 16 bases between. Germline CDR1 is SGHAT and CDR2 is FQNNGV. CDR3 DNA sequence: TGTGCCAGCAGCTTGACGGACGGCGGCGGGCAGCCCCAGCATTTT. Amino acid sequence: CASSLTDGGGQPQHF.

A few counts support this clonotype. The CDR3: CASSLTAQETQYF. The CDR3 region has the DNA TGTGCCAGCTCACTGACAGCGCAAGAGACCCAGTACTTC. The rearrangement uses TRBV18 and TRBJ2-5, with D perhaps matching TRBD1 (5 bases). V lost 4 bases to trimming and J lost 2 bases, with 8 bases between them. Per germline, CDR1 KGHSH and CDR2 LQKENI. The CDR3 extends over 13 amino acids.